This TCR beta chain was captured by sequencing in a study of blood T cells in healthy people across ages. Study observations and caveats: A roughly linear fall in TCR beta diversity per million T cells was seen with increasing age.

The CDR3 is 13 amino acids. CDR1 SQVTM and CDR2 ANQGSEA come from the germline V gene. The sample holds a few counts of this clonotype. What it binds is unknown. PCR was performed a second time for roughly 7 to 11 cycles using a sample-barcoded 5' primer and a J-beta primer mix. At least 2.5 million CDR3-containing paired-end reads were obtained per sample. TCRdb redid the calling of the 5' RACE reads with MiXCR, one entry per CDR3 protein. This table has over 950,000 distinct CDR3 sequences, more than 30% appearing once. PBMCs numbering at least 6 million were isolated per sample. Sequenced: blood. The V gene is TRBV29-1, the J gene TRBJ2-5, with 8 bases identical to TRBD1. The J call may be in error: the DNA end matches TRBJ2-7 better. The clonotype comes from a man younger than 35 in good health. DNA for the CDR3: TGCAGCGCCGGAGACGGACAGGGAGCCGAGCAGTACTTC. Translation: CSAGDGQGAEQYF.